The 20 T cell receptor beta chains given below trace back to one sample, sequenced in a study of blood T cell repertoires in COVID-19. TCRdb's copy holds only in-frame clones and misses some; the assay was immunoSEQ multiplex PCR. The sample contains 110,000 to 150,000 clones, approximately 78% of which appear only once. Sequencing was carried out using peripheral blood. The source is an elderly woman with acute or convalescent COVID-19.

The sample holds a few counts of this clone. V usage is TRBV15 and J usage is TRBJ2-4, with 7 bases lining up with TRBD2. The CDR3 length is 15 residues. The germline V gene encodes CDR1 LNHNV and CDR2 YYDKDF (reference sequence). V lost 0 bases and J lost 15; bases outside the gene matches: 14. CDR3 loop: CATSRDVTAGRARYF. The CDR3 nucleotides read TGTGCCACCAGCAGAGACGTTACGGCAGGGAGGGCCAGGTACTTC.

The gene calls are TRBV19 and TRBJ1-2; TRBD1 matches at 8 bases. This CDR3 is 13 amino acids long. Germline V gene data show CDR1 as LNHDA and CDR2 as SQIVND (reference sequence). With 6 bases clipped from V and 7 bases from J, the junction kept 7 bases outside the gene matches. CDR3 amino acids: CASSLPGGSGYTF. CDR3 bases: TGTGCCAGTAGCCTCCCAGGGGGCAGTGGCTACACCTTC.

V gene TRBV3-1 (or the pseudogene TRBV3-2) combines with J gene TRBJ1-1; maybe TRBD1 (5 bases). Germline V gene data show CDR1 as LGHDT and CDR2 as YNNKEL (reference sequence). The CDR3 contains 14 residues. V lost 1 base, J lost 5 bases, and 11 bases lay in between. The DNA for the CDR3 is TGTGCCAGCAGCCAAGTCGTTGGGGGGACTGAAGCTTTCTTT. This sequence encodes CASSQVVGGTEAFF.

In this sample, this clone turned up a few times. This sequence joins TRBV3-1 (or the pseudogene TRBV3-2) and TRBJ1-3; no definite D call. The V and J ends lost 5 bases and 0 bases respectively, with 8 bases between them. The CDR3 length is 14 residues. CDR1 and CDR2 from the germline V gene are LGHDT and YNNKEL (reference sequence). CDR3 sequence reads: CASSVTDSGNTIYF. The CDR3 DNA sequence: TGTGCCAGCAGCGTAACAGACTCTGGAAACACCATATATTTT.

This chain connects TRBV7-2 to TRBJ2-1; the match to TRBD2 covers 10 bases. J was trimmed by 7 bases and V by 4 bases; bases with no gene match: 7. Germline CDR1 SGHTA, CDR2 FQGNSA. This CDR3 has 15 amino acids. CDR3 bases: TGTGCCAGCAGCTCAGCGGGGGGGCCTAGGAATGAGCAGTTCTTC. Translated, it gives CASSSAGGPRNEQFF.

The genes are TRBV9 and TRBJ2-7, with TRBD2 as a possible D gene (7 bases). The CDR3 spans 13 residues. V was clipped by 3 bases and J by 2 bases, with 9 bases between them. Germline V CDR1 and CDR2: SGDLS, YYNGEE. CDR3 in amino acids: CASSGGGAYEQYF. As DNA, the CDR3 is TGTGCCAGCAGCGGAGGGGGGGCCTACGAGCAGTACTTC.

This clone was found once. The CDR3 is CASSLELPNTEAFF. The CDR3 region has the DNA TGCGCCAGCAGCTTGGAACTCCCGAACACTGAAGCTTTCTTT. The V and J genes are TRBV5-1 and TRBJ1-1; no clear D gene. The CDR3 totals 14 residues. V gave up 0 bases and J gave up 1 base, with 7 bases separating them. CDR1 is SGHRS and CDR2 is YFSETQ in the germline V gene.

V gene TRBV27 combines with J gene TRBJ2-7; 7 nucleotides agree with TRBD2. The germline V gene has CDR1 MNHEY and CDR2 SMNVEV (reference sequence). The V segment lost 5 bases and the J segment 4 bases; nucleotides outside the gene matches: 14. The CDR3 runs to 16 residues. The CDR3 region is CASSPQGLTTQYEQYF. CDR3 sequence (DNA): TGTGCCAGCAGTCCCCAGGGACTAACAACTCAATACGAGCAGTACTTC.

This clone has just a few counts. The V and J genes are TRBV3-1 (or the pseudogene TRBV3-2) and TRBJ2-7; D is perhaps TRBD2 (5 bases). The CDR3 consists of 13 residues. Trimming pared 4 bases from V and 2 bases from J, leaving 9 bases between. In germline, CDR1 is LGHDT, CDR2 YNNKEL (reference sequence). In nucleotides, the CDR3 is TGTGCCAGCAGCCGAACGGAGGCCTACGAGCAGTACTTC. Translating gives CASSRTEAYEQYF.

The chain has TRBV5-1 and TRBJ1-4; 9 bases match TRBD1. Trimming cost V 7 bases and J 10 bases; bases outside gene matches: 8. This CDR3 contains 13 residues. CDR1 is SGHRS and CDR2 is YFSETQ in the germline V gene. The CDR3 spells CASEVGQGRKLFF. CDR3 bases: TGCGCCAGCGAGGTAGGACAGGGGAGAAAACTGTTTTTT.

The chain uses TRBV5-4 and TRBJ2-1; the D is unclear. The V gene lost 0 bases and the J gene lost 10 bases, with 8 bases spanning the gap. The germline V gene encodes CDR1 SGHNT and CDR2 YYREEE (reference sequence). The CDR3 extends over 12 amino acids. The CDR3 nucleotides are TGTGCCAGCAGCTTGGGACGGCGGGAGCAGTTCTTC. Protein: CASSLGRREQFF. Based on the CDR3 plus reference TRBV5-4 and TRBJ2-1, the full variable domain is ETGVTQSPTHLIKTRGQQVTLRCSSQSGHNTVSWYQQALGQGPQFIFQYYREEENGRGNFPPRFSGLQFPNYSSELNVNALELDDSALYLCASSLGRREQFFGPGTRLTVL.

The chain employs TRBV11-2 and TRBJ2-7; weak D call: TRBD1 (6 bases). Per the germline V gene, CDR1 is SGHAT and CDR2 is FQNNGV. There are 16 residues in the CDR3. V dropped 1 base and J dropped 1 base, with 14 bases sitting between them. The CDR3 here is CASSLVSRTGSYEQYF. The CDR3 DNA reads TGTGCCAGCAGCTTAGTATCTCGAACAGGGTCCTACGAGCAGTACTTC.

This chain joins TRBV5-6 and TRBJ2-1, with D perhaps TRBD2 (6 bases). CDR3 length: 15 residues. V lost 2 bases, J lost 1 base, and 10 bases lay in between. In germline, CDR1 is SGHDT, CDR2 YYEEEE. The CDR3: CASSLGTHSYNEQFF. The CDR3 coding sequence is TGTGCCAGCAGCTTAGGGACTCATTCCTACAATGAGCAGTTCTTC.

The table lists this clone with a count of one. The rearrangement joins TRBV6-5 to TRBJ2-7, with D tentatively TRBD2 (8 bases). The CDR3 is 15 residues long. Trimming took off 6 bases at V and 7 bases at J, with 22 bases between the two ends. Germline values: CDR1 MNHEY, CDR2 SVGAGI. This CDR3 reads CASSPREGALGEQYF. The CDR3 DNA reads TGTGCCAGCAGCCCCCGGGAGGGGGCCTTGGGTGAGCAGTACTTC.

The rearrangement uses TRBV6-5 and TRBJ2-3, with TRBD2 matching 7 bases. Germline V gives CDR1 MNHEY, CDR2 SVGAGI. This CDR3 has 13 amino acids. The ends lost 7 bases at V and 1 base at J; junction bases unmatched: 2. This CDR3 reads CASTTSGTDTQYF. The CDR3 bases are TGTGCCAGCACAACTAGCGGCACAGATACGCAGTATTTT.

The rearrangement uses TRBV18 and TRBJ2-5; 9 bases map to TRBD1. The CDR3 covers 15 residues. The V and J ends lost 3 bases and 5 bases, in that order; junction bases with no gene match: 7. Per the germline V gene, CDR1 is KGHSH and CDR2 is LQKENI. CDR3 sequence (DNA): TGTGCCAGCTCACCTCAACAGGGGGCACGGGAGACCCAGTACTTC. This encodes CASSPQQGARETQYF. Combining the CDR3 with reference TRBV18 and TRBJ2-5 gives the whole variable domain NAGVMQNPRHLVRRRGQEARLRCSPMKGHSHVYWYRQLPEEGLKFMVYLQKENIIDESGMPKERFSAEFPKEGPSILRIQQVVRGDSAAYFCASSPQQGARETQYFGPGTRLLVL.

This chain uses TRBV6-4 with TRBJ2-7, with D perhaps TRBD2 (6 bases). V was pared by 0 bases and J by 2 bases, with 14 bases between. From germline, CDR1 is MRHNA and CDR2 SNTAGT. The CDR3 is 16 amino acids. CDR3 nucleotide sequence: TGTGCCAGCAGTGACTCGAGGGCTAGCGCGACCTACGAGCAGTACTTC. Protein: CASSDSRASATYEQYF.

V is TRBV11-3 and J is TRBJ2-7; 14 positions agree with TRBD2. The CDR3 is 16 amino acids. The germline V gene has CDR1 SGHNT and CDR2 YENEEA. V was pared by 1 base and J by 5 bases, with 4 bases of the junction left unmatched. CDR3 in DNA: TGTGCCAGCAGCTTAGGGGGACTAGCGGGAGCCGACGAGCAGTACTTC. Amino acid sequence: CASSLGGLAGADEQYF.

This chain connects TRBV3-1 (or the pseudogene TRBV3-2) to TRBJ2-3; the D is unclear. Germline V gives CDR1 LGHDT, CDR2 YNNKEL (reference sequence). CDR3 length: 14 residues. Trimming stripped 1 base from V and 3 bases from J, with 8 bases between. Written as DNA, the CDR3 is TGTGCCAGCAGCCAAGGTGCAGGAACAGATACGCAGTATTTT. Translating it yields CASSQGAGTDTQYF.

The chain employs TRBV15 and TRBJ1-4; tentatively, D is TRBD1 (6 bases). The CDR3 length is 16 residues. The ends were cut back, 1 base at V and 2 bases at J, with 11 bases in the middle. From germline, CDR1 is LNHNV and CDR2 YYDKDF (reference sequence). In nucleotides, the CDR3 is TGTGCCACCAGCAGAGGCGGGGGGGGCACTAATGAAAAACTGTTTTTT. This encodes CATSRGGGGTNEKLFF.